This T cell receptor beta chain was documented in a study of blood T cell repertoires in COVID-19. Background on the study: Italy, Spain and the United States were the sources of the convalescent and acute COVID-19 samples. PBMCs, B-cell-depleted T cells, or T cells were the source of the cDNA or gDNA that made up the material.

In the source study's methods: Cell counts per sample came from amplifying reference gene primers. Assay used: immunoSEQ multiplex PCR; TCRdb lists only in-frame clones, some missing. That table supplies the V and J calls and clone size; D and trimming were determined from the DNA. The profile covers approximately 47,000 clones, with more than 70% appearing a single time and 2.1% taken by the ten largest. CDR1 and CDR2 from the germline V gene are WSHSY and SAAADI. After removal of 0 bases from V and 3 bases from J, the junction contained 8 bases not matched to a gene. The CDR3 sequence is 18 residues long. This clone was seen a handful of times.

Sequencing used peripheral blood. This receptor was taken from a woman in her sixties or seventies with acute or convalescent COVID-19. The rearrangement uses TRBV10-2 and TRBJ2-2; 9 nucleotides align to TRBD2. The CDR3 spells CASSESVLAGGYTGELFF. CDR3 nucleotide sequence: TGCGCCAGCAGTGAGTCCGTACTTGCGGGAGGGTACACCGGGGAGCTGTTTTTT.